Listed below are T cell receptor beta chains from one sample, sequenced in a study of cytomegalovirus exposure and HLA in healthy donors. Profiling relied on immunoSEQ multiplex PCR, and the TCRdb table lists in-frame clones only, not all of them. The sample holds 100,000 to 150,000 clones, 80% seen once. The sequencing sample was made of PBMCs. Source of these receptors: a man in his forties or fifties in good health and CMV-seronegative. CDR3s include the opening cysteine and the closing phenylalanine or tryptophan. The D gene is left open where the match is weak. Clone size, where shown, is once, few, many, or a class for clones that have expanded.

D,size,V,J,DNA,CDR3
TRBD1,.,TRBV4-2,TRBJ2-2,TGTGCCAGCAGCCAAGGGACAGGGGGGACCGGGGAGCTGTTTTTT,CASSQGTGGTGELFF
.,.,TRBV7-9,TRBJ2-7,TGTGCCAGCAGCTTAGCGTCCTCTGCCCGCGACGAGCAGTACTTC,CASSLASSARDEQYF
.,.,TRBV7-6,TRBJ1-2,TGTGCCAGCAGCTTAGCGGTGACATACAATAACTATGGCTACACCTTC,CASSLAVTYNNYGYTF
.,.,TRBV5-1,TRBJ2-6,TGCGCCAGCAGCTCCGCTCCAGGTGGGGCCAACGTCCTGACTTTC,CASSSAPGGANVLTF
.,.,TRBV25-1,TRBJ2-1,TGTGCCAGCAGTTTGCCAGGACTCATGCACAATGAGCAGTTCTTC,CASSLPGLMHNEQFF
TRBD1,.,TRBV7-8,TRBJ1-6,TGTGCCAGCACCCAGGGGGCTGGAGGTAATTCACCCCTCCACTTT,CASTQGAGGNSPLHF
.,once,TRBV9,TRBJ1-2,TGTGCCAGCAGCGTAGAAGCCGCTAACTATGGCTACACCTTC,CASSVEAANYGYTF
TRBD1,.,TRBV7-9,TRBJ2-5,TGTGCCAGCAGCATAAGACAGGGGGCGGGTGAGACCCAGTACTTC,CASSIRQGAGETQYF
.,.,TRBV10-2,TRBJ2-3,TGCGCCAGCACCTATGTAGCGCCCACAGATACGCAGTATTTT,CASTYVAPTDTQYF
TRBD1,.,TRBV9,TRBJ1-5,TGTGCCAGCAGCCGGGACAGGGAATCGTATCAGCCCCAGCATTTT,CASSRDRESYQPQHF
.,once,TRBV29-1,TRBJ2-3,TGCAGCGTTGAGTTAGCGGGCACAGATACGCAGTATTTT,CSVELAGTDTQYF
TRBD1,.,TRBV28,TRBJ1-1,TGTGCCAGCAGTTTACAAGACAGGGGATGGACTGAAGCTTTCTTT,CASSLQDRGWTEAFF
TRBD1,.,TRBV7-9,TRBJ1-4,TGTGCCAGCAGCTTAGGGACAGGGCGTGAAAAACTGTTTTTT,CASSLGTGREKLFF
TRBD2,.,TRBV5-8,TRBJ2-3,TGTGCCAGCAGCTCAGCGGGGCGCACAGATACGCAGTATTTT,CASSSAGRTDTQYF
TRBD1,.,TRBV15,TRBJ2-3,TGTGCCACCAGCAGGGACAGGGACACAGATACGCAGTATTTT,CATSRDRDTDTQYF
.,.,TRBV27,TRBJ2-2,TGTGCCAGCGGAACAGGGTCTAACACCGGGGAGCTGTTTTTT,CASGTGSNTGELFF
TRBD1,.,TRBV11-1,TRBJ1-2,TGTGCCAGCAGCTCGGCAGGGGGCGGCTATGGCTACACCTTC,CASSSAGGGYGYTF
TRBD1,.,TRBV7-2,TRBJ2-7,TGTGCCAGCAGCGTAGGACAGGGACCCTACGAGCAGTACTTC,CASSVGQGPYEQYF
TRBD1,.,TRBV5-1,TRBJ2-7,TGCGCCAGCAGCTCGGGACAGGGTAACGAGCAGTACTTC,CASSSGQGNEQYF
.,.,TRBV29-1,TRBJ1-2,TGCAGCGTTGAAGTTGCAGGGGACCGCTATGGCTACACCTTC,CSVEVAGDRYGYTF
.,.,TRBV6-1,TRBJ1-5,TGTGCCAGCAGTGCGTATACAGAACCGAATCAGCCCCAGCATTTT,CASSAYTEPNQPQHF
TRBD2,.,TRBV19,TRBJ2-7,TGTGCCAGTAGAGCGGGGGCCTCCTACGAGCAGTACTTC,CASRAGASYEQYF
TRBD2,.,TRBV6-1,TRBJ2-5,TGTGCCAGCAGTGCATGGCCCGGACTAGCGGGAGGCGAGACCCAGTACTTC,CASSAWPGLAGGETQYF
TRBD2,once,TRBV5-1,TRBJ2-2,TGCGCCAGCAGCTTAGGGCGGGAGATCGGGGAGCTGTTTTTT,CASSLGREIGELFF
.,.,TRBV4-2,TRBJ1-4,TGTGCCAGCAGCCGGGCAGGATCAGCAACTAATGAAAAACTGTTTTTT,CASSRAGSATNEKLFF
.,.,TRBV19,TRBJ1-5,TGTGCCAGTAGTATACGGGCCGGGGCCCAGCATTTT,CASSIRAGAQHF
.,.,TRBV7-9,TRBJ2-7,TGTGCCAGCAGCTTGGGGGGGGACAGGAGCTACGAGCAGTACTTC,CASSLGGDRSYEQYF
.,once,TRBV18,TRBJ1-1,TGTGCCAGCTCACCCCCCGCCAGGAACACTGAAGCTTTCTTT,CASSPPARNTEAFF
TRBD2,.,TRBV2,TRBJ2-2,TGTGCCAGCAGGCTAGCGGGAACGGCCGGGGAGCTGTTTTTT,CASRLAGTAGELFF
.,.,TRBV5-4,TRBJ2-1,TGTGCCAGCAGCTTGGAGGCAGGGATGGGTGTGGATGAGCAGTTCTTC,CASSLEAGMGVDEQFF
TRBD2,.,TRBV7-6,TRBJ2-7,TGTGCCAGCAGCCCCACTCGTGGACTAGCGGTGGAGTTATGGTACTTC,CASSPTRGLAVELWYF
TRBD1,once,TRBV10-3,TRBJ2-7,TGTGCCATCAGAGGCGACAGGGATGGCTACGAGCAGTACTTC,CAIRGDRDGYEQYF
TRBD1,.,TRBV6-6,TRBJ2-2,TGTGCCAGCAGCAACACAGGGGCCTACACCGGGGAGCTGTTTTTT,CASSNTGAYTGELFF
.,.,TRBV15,TRBJ2-5,TGTGCCACCAGCAAGACGGGGTTGTGGGAGACCCAGTACTTC,CATSKTGLWETQYF
.,.,TRBV29-1,TRBJ1-4,TGCAGCATCCTGACAGATTATAATGAAAAACTGTTTTTT,CSILTDYNEKLFF
.,.,TRBV7-6,TRBJ2-7,TGTGCCAGCAGCCACCGACAGGGAGGCTACGAGCAGTACTTC,CASSHRQGGYEQYF
.,few,TRBV5-1,TRBJ1-1,TGCGCCAGCAGCTCTCACACTGAAGCTTTCTTT,CASSSHTEAFF
.,.,TRBV15,TRBJ1-2,TGTGCCACCAGCAGAGATCTCTATGGCTACACCTTC,CATSRDLYGYTF
TRBD1,few,TRBV11-2,TRBJ1-3,TGTGCCAGCAGCTTAGAACCGGGACAGTCAAACACCATATATTTT,CASSLEPGQSNTIYF
.,.,TRBV7-9,TRBJ2-7,TGTGCCAGCAGCTACACTAGTGGCGAGCAGTACTTC,CASSYTSGEQYF
.,few,TRBV27,TRBJ2-6,TGTGCCAGCAGGCCAGGGTCCTCTGGGGCCAACGTCCTGACTTTC,CASRPGSSGANVLTF
TRBD2,.,TRBV19,TRBJ2-1,TGTGCCAGTAGTCCTTCCCCTAGCGGGAGGACCTACAATGAGCAGTTCTTC,CASSPSPSGRTYNEQFF
.,once,TRBV6-1,TRBJ1-2,TGTGCCAGCAGTGAAAGGGGACAAAGCTATGGCTACACCTTC,CASSERGQSYGYTF
.,.,TRBV19,TRBJ2-7,TGTGCCAGTAGTTTTACAGGGACCTCCTACGAGCAGTACTTC,CASSFTGTSYEQYF
.,.,TRBV10-3,TRBJ2-3,TGTGCCATCAGTGAGTACGGGAATACGCAGTATTTT,CAISEYGNTQYF
.,.,TRBV29-1,TRBJ1-2,TGCAGCGTTGAGTCACTCCGCTATGGCTACACCTTC,CSVESLRYGYTF
TRBD1,.,TRBV28,TRBJ1-2,TGTGCCAGCAGGACGGGACAGGACTATGGCTACACCTTC,CASRTGQDYGYTF
TRBD1,.,TRBV5-1,TRBJ1-2,TGCGCCAGCAGCTTGGCCCCCGGGACAGGGGATAGTGGCTACACCTTC,CASSLAPGTGDSGYTF
TRBD2,.,TRBV10-1,TRBJ2-3,TGCGCCAGCAGTGCGGGACTAGCGATTGCAGATACGCAGTATTTT,CASSAGLAIADTQYF
TRBD2,.,TRBV7-2,TRBJ2-2,TGTGCCAGCAGCTTAATCTTATCTAGCGGGAACACCGGGGAGCTGTTTTTT,CASSLILSSGNTGELFF
TRBD1,.,TRBV28,TRBJ1-3,TGTGCCAGCAGTCAGGGACAGGGGCCCTCTGGAAACACCATATATTTT,CASSQGQGPSGNTIYF
TRBD1,.,TRBV30,TRBJ2-1,TGTGCCTGGATCATCCCCGGACAGGGTCGCTCCTACAATGAGCAGTTCTTC,CAWIIPGQGRSYNEQFF
TRBD1,once,TRBV5-4,TRBJ2-5,TGTGCCAGCAGCTTGGGACAGGGGGAAGGAGGGACCCAGTACTTC,CASSLGQGEGGTQYF
.,once,TRBV19,TRBJ2-3,TGTGCCAGTAGTATTTCGCGAGCCTCCGATACGCAGTATTTT,CASSISRASDTQYF
TRBD2,.,TRBV28,TRBJ2-1,TGTGCCACCTCCAGTTCAGGCGGGAGGTTCTTC,CATSSSGGRFF